This T cell receptor (beta chain) comes out of a study of identical twins. This clonotype was picked up a small number of times. Its antigen remains unidentified. TCRdb re-derived calls from the 5' RACE reads in MiXCR, one entry per CDR3 protein. Among more than 1.5 million distinct CDR3 sequences listed, less than 40% were seen once. This CDR3 contains 15 residues. Trimming removed 6 bases at V and 2 bases at J, with 14 bases between. Per germline, CDR1 MNHEY and CDR2 SVGEGT. General study points: Cord blood beta clonotypes present at high abundance carried fewer insertions; no such pattern appeared in memory repertoires.

The TCR comes from a newborn girl in good health. The gene calls are TRBV6-2 or TRBV6-3 and TRBJ2-1, with a weak D call TRBD1 (6 bases). The sequenced sample was cord blood. In nucleotides, the CDR3 is TGTGCCAGCAGGAAAGCCGGACAGACCTACAATGAGCAGTTCTTC. Protein product: CASRKAGQTYNEQFF.